This T cell receptor beta chain was captured by sequencing in a study of neurological immune-mediated disorders. TCRdb processed the 5' RACE reads anew with MiXCR; each CDR3 protein has one entry. The sample carries approximately 50,000 distinct CDR3 sequences, roughly 8% recorded once. V dropped 0 bases and J dropped 7 bases, with 12 bases sitting between them. CDR3 length equals 14 residues. The germline gives CDR1 DFQATT, CDR2 SNEGSKA (reference sequence). This clonotype was recorded many times. Time point indicated: longitudinal time-point 3. V gene TRBV20-1 combines with J gene TRBJ2-2; D not certain. Sequencing was carried out using PBMCs. This TCR came from a woman between 40 and 50 years old in good health. The CDR3 region is CSARESVVGGELFF. CDR3 DNA: TGCAGTGCTAGAGAATCTGTAGTAGGCGGGGAGCTGTTTTTT.